The entry below describes one T cell receptor (beta chain). As yet, its antigen is unknown. Data came from immunoSEQ multiplex PCR; TCRdb stores just in-frame clones and leaves some out. Here the sample spans more than 25,000 clones, around four fifths being singletons. The source of the sample is a study of OX40 agonist ivuxolimab in advanced cancers. For the study at large: Melanoma, hepatocellular carcinoma, head and neck or renal cell cancer occurred in dose-escalation patients. A male proportion of around 86% was recorded, with mean age about 62 years and range roughly 23 to 90.

From germline, CDR1 is SGHDT and CDR2 YYEEEE. Trimming stripped 4 bases from V and 0 bases from J, with 11 bases between. The CDR3 contains 14 residues. Study-level results: The antigens recognized by the expanded peripheral T cells, that is their antigen specificity, were not determined.

The chain uses TRBV5-6 and TRBJ2-7, with D maybe TRBD1 (6 bases). The sequence came from an adult with an advanced solid tumor such as melanoma, head and neck, liver or kidney cancer. Material: CD4+ or CD8+ T cells sorted from blood, obtained in a trial of the OX40 agonist ivuxolimab. The DNA for the CDR3 is TGTGCCAGCAGCCTCGGACAGAGCTCCTACGAGCAGTACTTC. Protein sequence: CASSLGQSSYEQYF.